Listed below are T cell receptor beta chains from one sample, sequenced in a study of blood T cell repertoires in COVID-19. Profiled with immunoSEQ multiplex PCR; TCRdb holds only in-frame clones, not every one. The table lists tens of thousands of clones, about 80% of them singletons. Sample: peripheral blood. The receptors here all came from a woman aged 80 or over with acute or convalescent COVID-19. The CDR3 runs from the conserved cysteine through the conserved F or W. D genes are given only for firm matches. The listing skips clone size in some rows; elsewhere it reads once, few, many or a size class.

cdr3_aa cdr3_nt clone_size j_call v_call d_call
CASSRDTKNTEAFF TGTGCCAGCAGTCGGGACACAAAGAACACTGAAGCTTTCTTT . TRBJ1-1 TRBV11-2 .
CASLERDRGLTPLHF TGTGCCAGCCTCGAGCGGGACAGGGGATTGACACCCCTCCACTTT . TRBJ1-6 TRBV2 TRBD1
CASSLWGTSYEQYF TGTGCCAGCAGCTTATGGGGGACTAGCTACGAGCAGTACTTC . TRBJ2-7 TRBV7-8 TRBD2
CASSQGQGRTDTQYF TGCGCCAGCAGCCAAGGCCAGGGCCGTACAGATACGCAGTATTTT once TRBJ2-3 TRBV4-1 .
CASSSGTYEQYF TGTGCCAGCAGCTCAGGGACCTACGAGCAGTACTTC . TRBJ2-7 TRBV7-9 .
CASSFSGDNQPQHF TGTGCCAGCAGTTTCTCAGGGGACAATCAGCCCCAGCATTTT . TRBJ1-5 TRBV27 .
CASSDIRDTEAFF TGCGCCAGCAGTGATATCCGGGACACTGAAGCTTTCTTT . TRBJ1-1 TRBV10-2 .
CASSKERGVAYGYTF TGTGCCAGCAGCAAAGAGCGGGGGGTGGCCTATGGCTACACCTTC . TRBJ1-2 TRBV7-9 .
CASWRGDTQYF TGTGCCAGCTGGAGGGGAGATACGCAGTATTTT . TRBJ2-3 TRBV11-3 .
CASSPGFISYNEQFF TGCGCCAGCAGCCCCGGGTTTATCTCCTACAATGAGCAGTTCTTC . TRBJ2-1 TRBV5-1 .
CASGTGGSWNTEAFF TGTGCCAGCGGAACAGGGGGCAGTTGGAACACTGAAGCTTTCTTT . TRBJ1-1 TRBV21-1 .
CASRPTGNYGYTF TGTGCCAGCAGGCCGACAGGGAACTATGGCTACACCTTC . TRBJ1-2 TRBV27 TRBD1
CASRAGGGFYEQYF TGTGCCAGCCGGGCGGGAGGGGGTTTCTACGAGCAGTACTTC . TRBJ2-7 TRBV3-1/TRBV3-2 TRBD2
CASSNVVEAFF TGTGCCAGCAGTAATGTAGTGGAAGCTTTCTTT . TRBJ1-1 TRBV25-1 .
CASSLQLNTEAFF TGCGCCAGCAGCTTACAACTGAACACTGAAGCTTTCTTT once TRBJ1-1 TRBV5-1 .
CSVEDRDRGAYGYTF TGCAGCGTTGAAGATAGGGACAGGGGGGCCTATGGCTACACCTTC . TRBJ1-2 TRBV29-1 TRBD1
CAWSSHPQGSEAFF TGTGCCTGGAGTTCACACCCACAGGGGAGTGAAGCTTTCTTT . TRBJ1-1 TRBV30 TRBD1
CASSLTGNNYGYTF TGTGCCAGCAGTCTGACAGGGAATAACTATGGCTACACCTTC . TRBJ1-2 TRBV27 TRBD1
CASSLWTSASYNEQFF TGTGCCAGCAGCTTGTGGACTAGCGCCTCCTACAATGAGCAGTTCTTC . TRBJ2-1 TRBV7-8 TRBD2
CASSSAGGRAENEQFF TGTGCCAGCAGCTCCGCTGGCGGGAGGGCTGAGAATGAGCAGTTCTTC once TRBJ2-1 TRBV9 TRBD2
CASSSGTGVGNEQFF TGCGCCAGCAGCTCCGGGACAGGGGTGGGGAATGAGCAGTTCTTC once TRBJ2-1 TRBV5-1 TRBD1
CASSLSPGSTDTQYF TGTGCCAGTAGCCTTTCCCCAGGTAGCACAGATACGCAGTATTTT few TRBJ2-3 TRBV19 .
CASSLVGGQETQYF TGTGCCAGCAGCTTAGTCGGAGGACAAGAGACCCAGTACTTC . TRBJ2-5 TRBV11-2 .
CASSTGLAGLAGNEQFF TGCGCCAGCAGCACCGGACTAGCGGGATTGGCGGGGAATGAGCAGTTCTTC . TRBJ2-1 TRBV5-1 TRBD2
CASSHPAGGNNEQFF TGTGCCAGCAGCCACCCAGCGGGAGGGAATAATGAGCAGTTCTTC . TRBJ2-1 TRBV3-1/TRBV3-2 TRBD2
CASSSDVQGDTEAFF TGTGCCAGCAGCAGCGACGTTCAGGGCGACACTGAAGCTTTCTTT . TRBJ1-1 TRBV21-1 .
CATSRAGLANYNEQFF TGTGCCACCAGCAGAGCGGGACTAGCGAATTACAATGAGCAGTTCTTC . TRBJ2-1 TRBV15 TRBD2
CATSDSGHGGTEAFF TGTGCCACCAGTGATTCTGGACACGGGGGGACTGAAGCTTTCTTT . TRBJ1-1 TRBV24-1 .
CASGLGTENYGYTF TGTGCTAGTGGTCTCGGGACAGAGAACTATGGCTACACCTTC few TRBJ1-2 TRBV12-5 TRBD1
CASSYIAGVSYNEQFF TGCGCCAGCAGCTATATAGCGGGAGTAAGTTACAATGAGCAGTTCTTC . TRBJ2-1 TRBV5-1 TRBD2
CASSLAGGNGYTF TGCGCCAGCAGCTTGGCGGGGGGCAATGGCTACACCTTC . TRBJ1-2 TRBV5-1 .
CSASKVAGAETQYF TGCAGTGCTAGTAAGGTAGCGGGAGCAGAGACCCAGTACTTC . TRBJ2-5 TRBV20-1 TRBD2
CASSQGIGAPRRTNEKLFF TGTGCCAGCAGCCAAGGCATAGGGGCGCCCCGAAGAACTAATGAAAAACTGTTTTTT . TRBJ1-4 TRBV3-1/TRBV3-2 .
CASSLTGTQGRQETQYF TGTGCCAGCAGTCTTACAGGAACACAAGGTCGCCAAGAGACCCAGTACTTC . TRBJ2-5 TRBV27 .
CASSETIYEQYF TGTGCCAGCAGTGAAACTATCTACGAGCAGTACTTC . TRBJ2-7 TRBV2 .
CASSLGTSGSYEQYF TGCGCCAGCAGCTTGGGTACTAGCGGCTCCTACGAGCAGTACTTC . TRBJ2-7 TRBV5-1 TRBD2
CASRVAGGSTDTQYF TGCGCCAGCAGGGTAGCGGGAGGTAGCACAGATACGCAGTATTTT . TRBJ2-3 TRBV5-1 TRBD2
CASSYTRGFETQYF TGTGCCAGCAGTTACACCCGGGGTTTCGAGACCCAGTACTTC . TRBJ2-5 TRBV6-6 .
CASSLQREGEQFF TGTGCCAGCAGCTTACAGCGGGAGGGTGAGCAGTTCTTC . TRBJ2-1 TRBV11-2 TRBD2
CASSLLRFPRDNQETQYF TGTGCCAGCAGCCTTTTGAGGTTCCCTCGGGACAACCAAGAGACCCAGTACTTC . TRBJ2-5 TRBV7-8 .
CASRVGVLSQETQYF TGTGCCAGTAGAGTCGGGGTATTGTCCCAAGAGACCCAGTACTTC once TRBJ2-5 TRBV19 .
CASSESGVFTEAFF TGTGCCAGCAGTGAATCGGGGGTTTTCACTGAAGCTTTCTTT . TRBJ1-1 TRBV6-1 .
CASASATVTDTQYF TGCGCCAGTGCCTCGGCAACAGTCACAGATACGCAGTATTTT once TRBJ2-3 TRBV10-2 .
CASSSGVAGHQYF TGTGCCAGCAGCTCAGGGGTAGCGGGACATCAGTACTTC . TRBJ2-7 TRBV7-2 TRBD2
CSVGPTPEDRGYGYTF TGCAGCGTTGGTCCGACTCCTGAGGACAGGGGGTATGGCTACACCTTC . TRBJ1-2 TRBV29-1 TRBD1
CASSYGTSGSKYNEQFF TGCGCCAGCAGCTACGGGACTAGCGGGAGTAAGTACAATGAGCAGTTCTTC . TRBJ2-1 TRBV5-1 TRBD2
CASSLGLADTQYF TGTGCCAGCAGCTTAGGGCTAGCGGATACGCAGTATTTT . TRBJ2-3 TRBV7-8 .
CASSYADRVKVRPQHF TGTGCCAGTAGCTACGCGGACAGGGTGAAAGTACGTCCCCAGCATTTT . TRBJ1-5 TRBV19 TRBD1
CASSYLRGGGPYEQYF TGTGCCAGCAGCTACCTTCGGGGGGGAGGGCCGTACGAGCAGTACTTC few TRBJ2-7 TRBV6-5 TRBD2
CACSGPGGSYEQYF TGTGCCTGTTCGGGCCCGGGGGGGAGCTACGAGCAGTACTTC . TRBJ2-7 TRBV30 TRBD2
CATSINLGANVLTF TGTGCCACCAGCATAAATCTTGGGGCCAACGTCCTGACTTTC . TRBJ2-6 TRBV15 .
CASSYGVGYTF TGTGCCAGCAGTTACGGAGTAGGCTACACCTTC . TRBJ1-2 TRBV6-5 .
CASSTGRPNTGELFF TGCGCCAGCTCTACAGGTCGCCCGAACACCGGGGAGCTGTTTTTT . TRBJ2-2 TRBV5-1 .
CASSPGRDSGYTF TGTGCCAGCTCACCCGGCAGGGACAGTGGCTACACCTTC . TRBJ1-2 TRBV18 TRBD1
CASSISGGLARDGETQYF TGTGCCAGTAGTATCTCGGGGGGACTAGCGCGAGACGGGGAGACCCAGTACTTC . TRBJ2-5 TRBV19 TRBD2
CASSLRGEYGYTF TGTGCCAGCAGCTTGCGGGGGGAGTATGGCTACACCTTC few TRBJ1-2 TRBV11-2 .
CASTYRGRGFSGANVLTF TGTGCCAGCACTTACAGGGGCAGGGGGTTTTCTGGGGCCAACGTCCTGACTTTC few TRBJ2-6 TRBV6-2/TRBV6-3 TRBD1
CASSLTAGGPYEQYF TGTGCCAGCAGTTTAACAGCGGGAGGGCCCTACGAGCAGTACTTC . TRBJ2-7 TRBV27 TRBD2
CASSLVVAGFLQETQYF TGCGCCAGCAGCTTGGTAGTAGCGGGGTTCCTCCAAGAGACCCAGTACTTC . TRBJ2-5 TRBV5-1 TRBD2